Only one count was recorded for the clone carrying this T cell receptor beta chain. Its specificity is unknown. CD45RA+ naive and CD45RA-negative memory subsets were separated from CD4+ cells. There are 18 residues in the CDR3. Germline CDR1 and CDR2: GTSNPN and SVGIG (reference sequence). The V and J ends lost 3 bases and 2 bases, in that order; junction bases with no gene match: 10. Produced via immunoSEQ multiplex PCR; TCRdb's table is partial and in-frame only. The sample has under 2.5 million clones; under 95% are singletons. This sample was taken from a study of shared clonotypes between healthy human individuals. Study observations and caveats: Clonotype sharing among donors, it was expected, would be affected by sequencing depth. Clonotypes which were not shared had lower generation probabilities than clonotypes that all four donors shared.

Input material: naive CD4+ T cells from PBMCs. Specified subset: CD45RA+ positively selected. The receptor was isolated from a man younger than 35 in good health. Some clones in this sample may be carry-over from other donors' samples. The V gene is TRBV30, the J gene TRBJ2-1, with 13 bases aligning to TRBD2. CDR3 loop: CAWSGGTSGKLAYNEQFF. The CDR3, as DNA: TGTGCCTGGAGCGGAGGGACTAGCGGGAAGCTAGCCTACAATGAGCAGTTCTTC.